This section outlines one T cell receptor (beta chain) sequence together with its context. The antigen remains unidentified. An Oncomine TCR Beta short-read assay was used to sequence the DNA from cultured CD4+ T cells. TCRdb reanalysed the PCR reads using MiXCR and keeps one entry per CDR3 protein. The sample lists some 26,000 distinct CDR3 sequences, about 50% occurring once. The data stem from a study of vaccination and CD4 T cells after COVID-19. Indicated treatment: approximately 9-day PBMC culture with coronavirus spike peptide pools or control peptides (ViraFEST assay). PBMCs, plated at two million per well, were grown in the presence of roughly 10 IU/ml IL-2 and approximately 9 ug/ml peptide pools. Broader study findings: Median reactive clonotypes, those recognizing SARS-CoV-2, rose from approximately 21 to 40, not significantly.

This TCR came from a human donor who received a COVID-19 vaccine. The input for sequencing was CD4+ T cells from blood, cultured in vitro, taken before SARS-CoV-2 vaccination.

Written as DNA, the CDR3 is TGTGCCAGCTCACCAGCAGGGAATAATGAAAAACTGTTTTTT. The encoded protein is CASSPAGNNEKLFF. This chain connects TRBV18 to TRBJ1-4, with D possibly matching TRBD1 (5 bases). V was pared by 2 bases and J by 4 bases, with 8 bases between. CDR1 is KGHSH, CDR2 LQKENI, per germline. There are 14 residues in the CDR3.